This TCR beta chain is from a study of CD8 T cells in Susac syndrome. In blood CD8+ and CD4+ T cells, TCR beta underwent sequencing. A quantity of about 0.45 to 1 ug RNA underwent reverse transcription using random hexamers. Amplification of TCR beta CDR3 spanned 54 Vbeta and 13 Jbeta via immunoSEQ multiplex PCR. TCRdb fed the immunoSEQ multiplex PCR reads into MiXCR, producing one record per CDR3 protein. Of about 250,000 distinct CDR3 sequences listed, about 93% were seen once; the top ten hold around 0.07%. Germline V gene lookup returns CDR1 SEHNR and CDR2 FQNEAQ (reference sequence). V was pared by 1 base and J by 1 base, with 7 bases between. The CDR3 is 15 amino acids.

The sample consisted of CD4+ T cells from PBMCs. This receptor was obtained from a human donor with multiple sclerosis. The chain employs TRBV7-9 and TRBJ2-2, with D maybe TRBD2 (5 bases). CDR3 nucleotides: TGTGCCAGCAGCTTAGGAGGGCTGAACACCGGGGAGCTGTTTTTT. This sequence encodes CASSLGGLNTGELFF.